These 24 T cell receptor beta chains share one sample of origin, sequenced in a study of CD8 T cells in Susac syndrome. Reverse transcription of about 0.45 to 1 ug RNA used random hexamers. TCRdb reprocessed the immunoSEQ multiplex PCR reads with MiXCR, giving one entry per CDR3 protein. This table holds under 200,000 distinct CDR3 sequences, 85% to 95% found once. Sequenced: CD4+ T cells from PBMCs. These receptors all stem from a human donor with Susac syndrome.

This clonotype was observed once. The chain joins TRBV20-1 to TRBJ2-5; 9 nucleotides line up with TRBD2. Germline V CDR1 and CDR2: DFQATT, SNEGSKA (reference sequence). The CDR3 covers 15 residues. Germline trimming cut 3 bases from V and 7 bases from J; bases unmatched to any gene: 12. The CDR3 region is CSARPAAGGPGTQYF. DNA for the CDR3: TGCAGTGCTAGGCCCGCGGCGGGGGGGCCCGGGACCCAGTACTTC.

The rearrangement uses TRBV20-1 and TRBJ2-5, with TRBD2 matching 8 bases. The CDR3 extends over 13 amino acids. Germline-derived CDR1 and CDR2 are DFQATT and SNEGSKA (reference sequence). CDR3 nucleotides: TGCAGCGCCTCTTCTTCGGGAGGGGAGACCCAGTACTTC. It is translated as CSASSSGGETQYF.

This chain connects TRBV2 to TRBJ2-7; D possibly corresponds to TRBD1 (6 bases). The germline V and J ends were trimmed by 6 bases and 1 base, with 10 bases remaining between them. This CDR3 contains 13 residues. Germline lookup yields CDR1 SNHLY and CDR2 FYNNEI. The CDR3 DNA follows: TGTGCCAGCAGGCCCAGGGGTTCCTACGAGCAGTACTTC. It codes for CASRPRGSYEQYF.

The V call is TRBV20-1, the J call TRBJ2-3; the D gene is possibly TRBD2 (6 bases). Germline V gene data show CDR1 as DFQATT and CDR2 as SNEGSKA (reference sequence). V was shortened by 5 bases and J by 0 bases, with 12 bases between the two germline ends. The CDR3 contains 14 residues. The CDR3: CSAGAGTSTDTQYF. CDR3 bases: TGCAGTGCTGGAGCCGGGACTAGCACAGATACGCAGTATTTT.

This rearrangement joins TRBV25-1 to TRBJ2-1; tentatively, D is TRBD1 (6 bases). Trimming stripped 1 base from V and 0 bases from J, with 7 bases between. The V gene's germline CDR1 is MGHDK and CDR2 SYGVNS. This CDR3 spans 15 amino acids. The CDR3 DNA follows: TGTGCCAGCAGTGAATTGGACAGCTCCTACAATGAGCAGTTCTTC. Translating gives CASSELDSSYNEQFF.

V and J are TRBV5-1 and TRBJ1-4; 7 positions agree with TRBD1. CDR1 and CDR2 (germline): SGHRS, YFSETQ. There are 15 residues in the CDR3. V trimming: 4 bases; J trimming: 8 bases; junction bases outside the gene matches: 11. The CDR3 DNA reads as TGCGCCAGCAGCATTACAGGGGAAAGGAGCGAAAAACTGTTTTTT. This translates into CASSITGERSEKLFF.

The chain combines TRBV30 with TRBJ1-3; D is possibly TRBD1 (6 bases). Germline V gives CDR1 GTSNPN, CDR2 SVGIG (reference sequence). Trimming removed 5 bases at V and 1 base at J, with 12 bases between. The CDR3 contains 14 residues. The CDR3 nucleotides read TGTGCCTGGGCATCGGGGGCATCTGGAAACACCATATATTTT. It translates to CAWASGASGNTIYF.

V is TRBV6-5 and J is TRBJ1-1, with 9 bases fitting TRBD1. The germline CDR1 and CDR2 sequences are MNHEY and SVGAGI. CDR3 size: 15 residues. J lost 3 bases, V lost 5 bases, and 7 bases had no gene match. CDR3 bases: TGTGCCAGCAGTATTCCTGGACAGGGGCACACTGAAGCTTTCTTT. It yields the protein CASSIPGQGHTEAFF.

This chain links TRBV20-1 with TRBJ2-3; either TRBD1 or TRBD2 may fit D (5 bases each). The ends were cut back, 2 bases at V and 1 base at J, with 10 bases in the middle. In germline, CDR1 is DFQATT, CDR2 SNEGSKA (reference sequence). This CDR3 has 14 amino acids. The CDR3 spells CSARSRDRTDTQYF. In nucleotides, the CDR3 is TGCAGTGCTAGATCCCGGGACCGCACAGATACGCAGTATTTT.

The chain links TRBV4-2 to TRBJ2-7; D is perhaps TRBD2 (7 bases). The V gene lost 0 bases and the J gene lost 5 bases, with 14 bases spanning the gap. Germline V lookup: CDR1 LGHNA, CDR2 YNFKEQ. This CDR3 comprises 15 residues. CDR3 region: CASSQEGGGTHEQYF. CDR3 coding DNA: TGTGCCAGCAGCCAAGAGGGCGGGGGCACCCACGAGCAGTACTTC.

The chain links TRBV3-1 to TRBJ2-7; D not certain. CDR1 and CDR2 (germline): LGHDT, YNNKEL (reference sequence). The CDR3 spans 15 residues. The V gene lost 0 bases and the J gene lost 6 bases, with 15 bases spanning the gap. The CDR3 DNA is TGTGCCAGCAGCCAAGATGCGGTCCCAGCCGGCGAGCAGTACTTC. Its protein is CASSQDAVPAGEQYF.

The rearrangement uses TRBV30 and TRBJ2-3, with D unclear. Germline-derived CDR1 and CDR2 are GTSNPN and SVGIG (reference sequence). The CDR3 contains 14 residues. Deletions cut 5 bases from V and 2 bases from J, with 14 bases between. The chain's CDR3 is CAWGPIGNTDTQYF. The CDR3 bases are TGTGCCTGGGGGCCGATAGGAAACACAGATACGCAGTATTTT. Full variable domain (missing parts from reference TRBV30 and TRBJ2-3): SQTIHQWPATLVQPVGSPLSLECTVEGTSNPNLYWYRQAAGRGLQLLFYSVGIGQISSEVPQNLSASRPQDRQFILSSKKLLLSDSGFYLCAWGPIGNTDTQYFGPGTRLTVL.

This clonotype came up once. The V call is TRBV9, the J call TRBJ2-3; the match to TRBD2 covers 8 bases. The CDR3 consists of 15 residues. Per germline, CDR1 SGDLS and CDR2 YYNGEE. With V trimmed by 0 bases and J by 4 bases, 4 bases remained unmatched. The CDR3 bases are TGTGCCAGCAGCGTAGCGGGGGGGCCCCCAGATACGCAGTATTTT. Translation: CASSVAGGPPDTQYF.

The chain carries TRBV7-6 and TRBJ2-7; 9 nucleotides agree with TRBD1. CDR1 and CDR2 (germline): SGHVS, FNYEAQ. This CDR3 is 16 amino acids long. Losses at the gene ends were 1 base for V and 7 bases for J; bases not matched to a gene: 11. The CDR3 region has the DNA TGTGCCAGCAGCTTAGTCCCCGGGACAGGGTCGGGAGAGCAGTACTTC. Translated, it gives CASSLVPGTGSGEQYF.

The V gene is TRBV21-1, the J gene TRBJ1-4. TRBV21-1 is annotated as a pseudogene. This CDR3 has 14 amino acids. The CDR3 sequence: CASSKPTENEKLFF. CDR3 in DNA: TGTGCCAGCAGCAAACCTACCGAGAATGAAAAACTGTTTTTT.

This clonotype appeared once. V usage is TRBV3-1 and J usage is TRBJ1-1; 7 bases fit TRBD1. J gave up 0 bases and V 8 bases, and 6 bases lay outside the gene matches. The germline CDR1 and CDR2 sequences are LGHDT and YNNKEL (reference sequence). This CDR3 spans 14 amino acids. The CDR3 sequence: CASQQGFMNTEAFF. As DNA, the CDR3 is TGTGCCAGCCAACAGGGGTTTATGAACACTGAAGCTTTCTTT.

V gene TRBV4-3 combines with J gene TRBJ1-2; no reliable D call. From germline, CDR1 is LGHNA and CDR2 YSLEER. V lost 1 base, J lost 8 bases, and 20 bases lay in between. CDR3 size: 16 residues. CDR3 nucleotide sequence: TGCGCCAGCAGCCAAGTTTCCGCGACCATCCCGGGCGGCTACACCTTC. This gives the protein CASSQVSATIPGGYTF.

The rearrangement uses TRBV5-6 and TRBJ2-1; 7 nucleotides align to TRBD2. Germline lookup yields CDR1 SGHDT and CDR2 YYEEEE. The CDR3 extends over 16 amino acids. Losses at the gene ends were 0 bases for V and 3 bases for J; bases not matched to a gene: 6. CDR3 region: CASSLASSGIYNEQFF. Here the CDR3 DNA reads TGTGCCAGCAGCTTGGCCTCTAGCGGAATCTACAATGAGCAGTTCTTC.

V usage is TRBV7-8 and J usage is TRBJ2-7, with a weak D call TRBD2 (6 bases). Germline values: CDR1 SGHVS, CDR2 FQNEAQ. V was cut by 10 bases and J by 6 bases, with 25 bases left in between. This CDR3 has 15 residues. This chain's CDR3 is CATTFGGDYAREQYF. CDR3 nucleotides: TGTGCCACCACCTTCGGGGGTGACTATGCGCGCGAGCAGTACTTC.

This clonotype was counted a single time. The V and J genes are TRBV5-4 and TRBJ2-1; 10 positions match TRBD2. Germline V gene data show CDR1 as SGHNT and CDR2 as YYREEE (reference sequence). The CDR3 runs to 15 residues. Trimming removed 4 bases from V and 7 bases from J; junction bases left unmatched: 8. This CDR3 reads CASSERGGMWNEQFF. In DNA form, the CDR3 reads TGTGCCAGCAGCGAGCGGGGGGGCATGTGGAATGAGCAGTTCTTC.

The chain links TRBV20-1 to TRBJ2-1; D remains ambiguous. In germline, CDR1 is DFQATT, CDR2 SNEGSKA (reference sequence). Deletions cut 0 bases from V and 3 bases from J, with 9 bases between. The CDR3 totals 14 residues. The CDR3 DNA reads as TGCAGTGCTAGAGATTACTCTTACTACAATGAGCAGTTCTTC. Encoded protein: CSARDYSYYNEQFF.

V usage is TRBV29-1 and J usage is TRBJ2-5, with TRBD1 as a possible D gene (6 bases). Trimming took off 6 bases at V and 1 base at J, with 18 bases between the two ends. The germline V gene encodes CDR1 SQVTM and CDR2 ANQGSEA. The CDR3 spans 15 residues. Written as DNA, the CDR3 is TGCAGCGTAGTAGCCGGGACACCCTTCCAAGAGACCCAGTACTTC. This codes for CSVVAGTPFQETQYF. Variable domain in full (rest from reference TRBV29-1 and TRBJ2-5): SAVISQKPSRDICQRGTSLTIQCQVDSQVTMMFWYRQQPGQSLTLIATANQGSEATYESGFVIDKFPISRPNLTFSTLTVSNMSPEDSSIYLCSVVAGTPFQETQYFGPGTRLLVL.

The chain combines TRBV18 with TRBJ2-5; the D gene could be TRBD1 or TRBD2 (5 bases each). V dropped 5 bases and J dropped 0 bases, with 7 bases sitting between them. CDR3 length equals 13 residues. CDR1 and CDR2 (germline): KGHSH, LQKENI. The DNA for the CDR3 is TGTGCCAGCTCAGGGACCCACCAAGAGACCCAGTACTTC. This codes for CASSGTHQETQYF.

V gene TRBV15 combines with J gene TRBJ1-1, with 8 bases identical to TRBD1. CDR1 LNHNV and CDR2 YYDKDF come from the germline V gene (reference sequence). This CDR3 has 14 residues. V was pared by 3 bases and J by 7 bases, with 7 bases of the junction left unmatched. CDR3 loop: CATSSRGPGGEAFF. The CDR3 nucleotides read TGTGCCACCAGCAGCAGGGGGCCGGGAGGTGAAGCTTTCTTT.